One and the same sample provided the 19 T cell receptor beta chains below, sequenced in a study of blood T cells in healthy people across ages. With a J-beta primer mix and a sample-barcoded 5' primer, a second PCR ran about 7 to 12 cycles. TCRdb reprocessed the 5' RACE reads with MiXCR, giving one entry per CDR3 protein. The repertoire includes some 1.6 million distinct CDR3 sequences, about 31% of them detected once, and around 10% sits in the top ten. Sequenced input: blood. The receptor source for this set is a woman aged 30 to 39 in good health.

The V call is TRBV12-3 or TRBV12-4, the J call TRBJ2-5; D uncertain. The CDR3 loop spans 14 amino acids. V was clipped by 2 bases and J by 1 base, with 8 bases between them. DNA of the CDR3: TGTGCCAGCAGTTTAAGTCAATCCCAAGAGACCCAGTACTTC. Amino acids: CASSLSQSQETQYF.

The rearrangement uses TRBV28 and TRBJ2-4; 7 bases line up with TRBD1. The J call is doubtful: the DNA matches TRBJ2-7 better. Germline V gene data show CDR1 as MDHEN and CDR2 as SYDVKM. This CDR3 has 13 amino acids. Here the CDR3 DNA reads TGTGCCAGCAGGAGATTGACAGGGCACGAGCAGTACTTC. This translates into CASRRLTGHEQYF.

The V gene is TRBV20-1, the J gene TRBJ2-5; TRBD1 matches at 10 bases. Germline CDR1 reads DFQATT; CDR2 reads SNEGSKA (reference sequence). The J segment lost 5 bases and the V segment lost 6 bases, leaving 12 bases of the junction unmatched. The CDR3 runs 15 residues. Written as DNA, the CDR3 is TGCAGTGCCTTCGTCCCGGGACAGGGGCGGGAGACCCAGTACTTC. Its translation is CSAFVPGQGRETQYF.

J is TRBJ1-1 and V is TRBV5-1; TRBD1 agrees at 8 bases. From germline, CDR1 is SGHRS and CDR2 YFSETQ. Trimming took 4 bases from V and 1 from J; bases not matched to a gene: 3. This CDR3 contains 14 residues. CDR3 loop: CASSDRGSNTEAFF. In nucleotides, the CDR3 is TGCGCCAGCAGCGACAGGGGTTCGAACACTGAAGCTTTCTTT.

In its sample, this clonotype was seen once. The chain carries TRBV20-1 and TRBJ2-7; D may be TRBD2 (6 bases). This CDR3 has 14 residues. V was clipped by 7 bases and J by 2 bases, with 18 bases between them. From germline, CDR1 is DFQATT and CDR2 SNEGSKA (reference sequence). CDR3 sequence reads: CSVGPGGGAYEQYF. The CDR3 DNA reads TGCAGTGTTGGGCCGGGCGGCGGGGCCTACGAGCAGTACTTC.

The gene calls are TRBV5-1 and TRBJ2-3; 13 nucleotides match TRBD2. V lost 5 bases and J lost 5; bases outside the gene matches: 8. Germline lookup yields CDR1 SGHRS and CDR2 YFSETQ. CDR3 length: 16 residues. The chain's CDR3 is CASSLTRLAGGDTQYF. For the CDR3, the DNA is TGCGCCAGCAGTTTAACGAGACTAGCGGGAGGAGATACGCAGTATTTT. Together with reference TRBV5-1 and TRBJ2-3, the CDR3 gives the full variable domain: KAGVTQTPRYLIKTRGQQVTLSCSPISGHRSVSWYQQTPGQGLQFLFEYFSETQRNKGNFPGRFSGRQFSNSRSEMNVSTLELGDSALYLCASSLTRLAGGDTQYFGPGTRLTVL.

The chain joins TRBV2 to TRBJ2-5; 10 nucleotides agree with TRBD2. In germline, CDR1 is SNHLY, CDR2 FYNNEI. The CDR3 is 15 amino acids. V lost 5 bases and J lost 6; bases outside the gene matches: 9. CDR3 protein: CASSPRGLALQTQYF. The CDR3, as DNA: TGTGCCAGCAGTCCGAGGGGACTAGCGTTACAGACCCAGTACTTC. The variable domain in full, with the rest retrieved from reference TRBV2 and TRBJ2-5, is EPEVTQTPSHQVTQMGQEVILRCVPISNHLYFYWYRQILGQKVEFLVSFYNNEISEKSEIFDDQFSVERPDGSNFTLKIRSTKLEDSAMYFCASSPRGLALQTQYFGPGTRLLVL.

The chain links TRBV13 to TRBJ2-7; D is perhaps TRBD2 (6 bases). The CDR3 covers 18 residues. The germline V and J ends were trimmed by 5 bases and 2 bases, with 25 bases remaining between them. CDR1 and CDR2 from the germline V gene are PRHDT and FYEKMQ (reference sequence). The CDR3 protein is CASSENGGAPGVPYEQYF. DNA for the CDR3: TGTGCCAGCAGCGAGAACGGTGGAGCCCCGGGAGTTCCCTACGAGCAGTACTTC.

The CDR3 coding sequence is TGTGCCAGCAGCGTAGGGGGACTCTCCTACGAGCAGTACTTC. Its protein product is CASSVGGLSYEQYF. V is TRBV9 and J is TRBJ2-7; D possibly corresponds to TRBD2 (6 bases). The CDR3 consists of 14 residues. The germline V gene encodes CDR1 SGDLS and CDR2 YYNGEE. Trimming stripped 0 bases from V and 0 bases from J, with 7 bases between.

The chain employs TRBV15 and TRBJ2-1, with D unclear. V lost 4 bases to trimming and J lost 2 bases, with 12 bases between them. This CDR3 is built from 15 residues. In germline, CDR1 is LNHNV, CDR2 YYDKDF (reference sequence). The CDR3 DNA is TGTGCCACCAGCATGATAGGCCCCCCCTACAATGAGCAGTTCTTC. Its protein is CATSMIGPPYNEQFF.

The chain joins TRBV6-5 to TRBJ2-3, with 8 positions matching TRBD2. CDR3 length equals 17 residues. V lost 3 bases, J lost 1 base, and 9 bases stayed unmatched. The germline gives CDR1 MNHEY, CDR2 SVGAGI. The CDR3 protein is CASSYSSGSFRTDTQYF. The CDR3 region has the DNA TGTGCCAGCAGTTATTCTAGCGGGTCTTTTCGCACAGATACGCAGTATTTT.

In its sample, this clonotype was seen a few times. The rearrangement links TRBV9 to TRBJ2-5; 13 nucleotides align to TRBD2. The CDR3 loop spans 16 amino acids. V lost 4 bases and J lost 5; bases outside the gene matches: 8. The germline gives CDR1 SGDLS, CDR2 YYNGEE. CDR3 DNA sequence: TGTGCCAGCAGCTCGGGACTAGCGGGGTTAAGGGAGACCCAGTACTTC. Translating gives CASSSGLAGLRETQYF.

In its sample, this clonotype was seen a few times. The rearrangement joins TRBV6-6 to TRBJ2-4; 7 nucleotides agree with TRBD2. The CDR3 length is 15 residues. Germline trimming cut 2 bases from V and 1 base from J; bases unmatched to any gene: 2. From germline, CDR1 is MNHNY and CDR2 SVGAGI (reference sequence). CDR3 nucleotides: TGTGCCAGCAGTTACGGGGAGGGGGCCAAAAACATTCAGTACTTC. Amino acids: CASSYGEGAKNIQYF.

The rearrangement links TRBV9 to TRBJ1-6, with 7 nucleotides matching TRBD1. V trimming: 3 bases; J trimming: 7 bases; junction bases outside the gene matches: 7. Germline lookup yields CDR1 SGDLS and CDR2 YYNGEE. There are 15 residues in the CDR3. The CDR3 is CASSEEDRRNSPLHF. The CDR3, as DNA: TGTGCCAGCAGCGAGGAGGACAGGAGGAATTCACCCCTCCACTTT.

This clonotype was detected many times. The V gene is TRBV9, the J gene TRBJ2-7; unclear D gene. The CDR3 loop spans 14 amino acids. Germline CDR1 and CDR2: SGDLS and YYNGEE. The V end was cut by 4 bases, the J end by 2 bases, with 13 bases between. The CDR3, as DNA: TGTGCCAGCAGCCTAGATCGTTCCACCTACGAGCAGTACTTC. Protein product: CASSLDRSTYEQYF.

This sequence joins TRBV6-1 and TRBJ2-5, with TRBD2 identical over 11 bases. The J call may be incorrect, as the DNA end agrees better with TRBJ2-7. Germline values: CDR1 MNHNS, CDR2 SASEGT. This CDR3 is 15 amino acids long. CDR3 bases: TGTGCCAGCAGTTATAGCGGGAGGGCCTGCGACGAGCAGTACTTC. It translates to CASSYSGRACDEQYF.

The chain links TRBV20-1 to TRBJ2-1; TRBD2 matches at 9 bases. J gave up 9 bases and V 3 bases, and 9 bases lay outside the gene matches. This CDR3 comprises 14 residues. CDR1 is DFQATT and CDR2 is SNEGSKA in the germline V gene (reference sequence). CDR3 in DNA: TGCAGTGCTAGGGGAGTAGCGGGAGTGAGTGAGCAGTTCTTC. Protein sequence: CSARGVAGVSEQFF.

J is TRBJ2-6 and V is TRBV4-2; 7 bases map to TRBD1. Germline CDR1 LGHNA, CDR2 YNFKEQ. The V and J ends lost 10 bases and 0 bases, in that order; junction bases with no gene match: 9. The CDR3 length is 16 residues. The chain's CDR3 is CATHPGQTSGANVLTF. Written as DNA, the CDR3 is TGTGCCACCCACCCGGGACAGACCTCTGGGGCCAACGTCCTGACTTTC.

The chain recombines TRBV4-1 with TRBJ2-5; 10 bases agree with TRBD2. The CDR3 is 16 amino acids. With V trimmed by 3 bases and J by 5 bases, 9 bases remained unmatched. The germline gives CDR1 MGHRA, CDR2 YSYEKL. CDR3 residues: CASSQPAGGPRETQYF. CDR3 nucleotide sequence: TGCGCCAGCAGCCAGCCAGCGGGGGGGCCTCGTGAGACCCAGTACTTC.